Sequencing of this T cell receptor (beta chain) was carried out in a study of CD8+ T cells in alopecia areata. Treatment indicated: oral pan-JAK inhibitor, 5-10 mg twice daily. cDNA reverse transcribed from extracted RNA served as the sequencing template. Data came from immunoSEQ multiplex PCR; TCRdb stores just in-frame clones and leaves some out. The sample contains about 99,000 clones, around 84% of which appear only once. The CDR3 length is 15 residues. Germline loops: CDR1 MNHEY, CDR2 SVGAGI. V was shortened by 5 bases and J by 4 bases, with 16 bases between the two germline ends. Source: CD8+ T cells sorted from blood, taken at approximately week 31, from a patient treated with tofacitinib. This rearrangement joins TRBV6-5 to TRBJ2-3; TRBD1 is a possible D gene (6 bases). The TCR was taken from a human donor with alopecia areata. CDR3 sequence reads: CASSPTGLGADTQYF. The CDR3 DNA sequence: TGTGCCAGCAGTCCAACAGGGCTGGGCGCAGATACGCAGTATTTT.